This is a list of T cell receptor beta chains from one sample in a study of blood T cells in healthy people across ages. Each CDR3 protein is one row after TCRdb ran MiXCR on the 5' RACE reads. The sample yields about 640,000 distinct CDR3 sequences, 40% to 45% seen once. The sequencing input was blood. Receptor source: a man at least 80 years old in good health. The CDR3 runs from the conserved cysteine through the conserved F or W. D genes are given only for firm matches. Where a row states a size, it is once, few, many or the class of an expanded clone; other rows omit it.

j_call: TRBJ2-5; v_call: TRBV7-2; d_call: .; clone_size: .; cdr3_aa: CASSPLVGRETQYF; cdr3_nt: TGTGCCAGCAGCCCTCTTGTGGGAAGGGAGACCCAGTACTTC
j_call: TRBJ2-7; v_call: TRBV24-1; d_call: TRBD1; clone_size: .; cdr3_aa: CATSDWTGSSYEQYF; cdr3_nt: TGTGCCACCAGTGATTGGACAGGGAGCTCCTACGAGCAGTACTTC
j_call: TRBJ2-1; v_call: TRBV6-2/TRBV6-3; d_call: .; clone_size: many; cdr3_aa: CASQADLNNEQFF; cdr3_nt: TGTGCCAGCCAGGCGGATCTAAACAATGAGCAGTTCTTC
j_call: TRBJ2-1; v_call: TRBV20-1; d_call: TRBD2; clone_size: few; cdr3_aa: CSARGTSKGDEQFF; cdr3_nt: TGCAGTGCTAGGGGGACTAGCAAGGGCGATGAGCAGTTCTTC
j_call: TRBJ2-4; v_call: TRBV5-1; d_call: .; clone_size: .; cdr3_aa: CASSLSVRGGVEQYF; cdr3_nt: TGCGCCAGCAGCTTGTCCGTGAGGGGGGGCGTAGAGCAGTACTTC
j_call: TRBJ2-5; v_call: TRBV10-3; d_call: .; clone_size: .; cdr3_aa: CAISAQFQETQYF; cdr3_nt: TGTGCCATCAGTGCACAGTTCCAAGAGACCCAGTACTTC
j_call: TRBJ2-3; v_call: TRBV7-8; d_call: .; clone_size: few; cdr3_aa: CASKSRETSDTQYF; cdr3_nt: TGTGCCAGCAAGAGCCGTGAGACTTCAGATACGCAGTATTTT
j_call: TRBJ2-7; v_call: TRBV7-2; d_call: .; clone_size: .; cdr3_aa: CASSLESSVLEQYF; cdr3_nt: TGTGCCAGCAGCTTAGAATCTAGCGTCCTTGAGCAGTACTTC
j_call: TRBJ1-2; v_call: TRBV30; d_call: TRBD1; clone_size: few; cdr3_aa: CAWSGGQGHGYTF; cdr3_nt: TGTGCCTGGAGTGGGGGACAGGGACATGGCTACACCTTC
j_call: TRBJ1-2; v_call: TRBV7-9; d_call: .; clone_size: .; cdr3_aa: CASSPGRTPLGGYTF; cdr3_nt: TGTGCCAGCAGCCCCGGCAGGACGCCTTTGGGTGGCTACACCTTC
j_call: TRBJ1-1; v_call: TRBV18; d_call: TRBD1; clone_size: .; cdr3_aa: CASSPEPGQQPGAFF; cdr3_nt: TGTGCCAGCTCACCAGAACCGGGACAGCAGCCCGGAGCTTTCTTT
j_call: TRBJ2-7; v_call: TRBV29-1; d_call: TRBD1; clone_size: few; cdr3_aa: CSVNRGLTYF; cdr3_nt: TGCAGCGTTAACAGGGGGTTAACGTACTTC
j_call: TRBJ2-3; v_call: TRBV14; d_call: .; clone_size: .; cdr3_aa: CASSQGFSTDTQYF; cdr3_nt: TGTGCCAGCAGCCAGGGCTTCTCCACAGATACGCAGTATTTT
j_call: TRBJ1-1; v_call: TRBV6-2/TRBV6-3; d_call: .; clone_size: .; cdr3_aa: CASFTRTIENTEAFF; cdr3_nt: TGTGCCAGCTTTACCCGGACAATCGAGAACACTGAAGCTTTCTTT
j_call: TRBJ1-2; v_call: TRBV14; d_call: .; clone_size: many; cdr3_aa: CASSQDLGGFHYGYTF; cdr3_nt: TGTGCCAGCAGCCAAGATTTGGGAGGGTTTCACTATGGCTACACCTTC
j_call: TRBJ2-1; v_call: TRBV4-1; d_call: .; clone_size: .; cdr3_aa: CASSQGGLLIKQFF; cdr3_nt: TGCGCCAGCAGCCAAGGGGGACTCCTAATAAAGCAGTTCTTC
j_call: TRBJ2-1; v_call: TRBV9; d_call: TRBD2; clone_size: .; cdr3_aa: CAISGGWDEQFF; cdr3_nt: TGTGCCATCAGCGGGGGCTGGGATGAGCAGTTCTTC
j_call: TRBJ1-4; v_call: TRBV5-5; d_call: TRBD1; clone_size: few; cdr3_aa: CASSLWGQGNEKLFF; cdr3_nt: TGTGCCAGCAGCTTGTGGGGACAGGGTAATGAAAAACTGTTTTTT
j_call: TRBJ2-7; v_call: TRBV10-1; d_call: TRBD2; clone_size: .; cdr3_aa: CASSESIGSGGSYEQYF; cdr3_nt: TGCGCCAGCAGTGAGTCGATTGGAAGCGGGGGATCCTACGAGCAGTACTTC
j_call: TRBJ2-5; v_call: TRBV7-2; d_call: TRBD1; clone_size: .; cdr3_aa: CASSQGRGGHQETQYF; cdr3_nt: TGTGCCAGCAGTCAGGGGAGAGGGGGCCACCAAGAGACCCAGTACTTC
j_call: TRBJ2-5; v_call: TRBV20-1; d_call: TRBD1; clone_size: .; cdr3_aa: CSASPRDRPKTQYF; cdr3_nt: TGCAGTGCCAGCCCCCGGGACAGGCCGAAGACCCAGTACTTC
j_call: TRBJ2-1; v_call: TRBV4-1; d_call: TRBD2; clone_size: .; cdr3_aa: CASSLTIAGGSREQFF; cdr3_nt: TGCGCCAGCAGCCTCACAATAGCGGGGGGATCCCGTGAGCAGTTCTTC
j_call: TRBJ1-5; v_call: TRBV20-1; d_call: .; clone_size: once; cdr3_aa: CSARPLGGTGNQPQHF; cdr3_nt: TGCAGTGCTAGGCCCTTGGGGGGTACGGGCAATCAGCCCCAGCATTTT
j_call: TRBJ1-2; v_call: TRBV20-1; d_call: TRBD1; clone_size: few; cdr3_aa: CSARDRGIYGYTF; cdr3_nt: TGCAGTGCTAGGGACAGGGGGATCTATGGCTACACCTTC
j_call: TRBJ2-7; v_call: TRBV20-1; d_call: .; clone_size: .; cdr3_aa: CSAQSFGYEQYF; cdr3_nt: TGCAGTGCCCAGTCATTTGGCTACGAGCAGTACTTC
j_call: TRBJ2-1; v_call: TRBV24-1; d_call: .; clone_size: .; cdr3_aa: CATSDSGTNYNEQFF; cdr3_nt: TGTGCCACCAGTGATTCCGGGACAAACTACAATGAGCAGTTCTTC
j_call: TRBJ2-7; v_call: TRBV5-6; d_call: TRBD1; clone_size: few; cdr3_aa: CASSGQTGAIYEQYF; cdr3_nt: TGTGCCAGCAGCGGTCAGACAGGGGCGATCTACGAGCAGTACTTC
j_call: TRBJ2-1; v_call: TRBV4-2; d_call: TRBD1; clone_size: .; cdr3_aa: CASSQGQGAGNEQFF; cdr3_nt: TGTGCCAGCAGCCAGGGACAGGGGGCGGGCAATGAGCAGTTCTTC
j_call: TRBJ2-3; v_call: TRBV4-3; d_call: .; clone_size: .; cdr3_aa: CASSRGDRYSDRTDAQYF; cdr3_nt: TGCGCCAGCAGCCGGGGAGACAGGTACTCAGACCGCACAGATGCGCAGTATTTT
j_call: TRBJ1-5; v_call: TRBV6-5; d_call: .; clone_size: .; cdr3_aa: CASSYSRGSNRPQHF; cdr3_nt: TGTGCCAGCAGTTACTCGAGGGGTAGCAATCGGCCCCAGCATTTT
j_call: TRBJ2-2; v_call: TRBV12-5; d_call: .; clone_size: .; cdr3_aa: CASGLGTGNTGELFF; cdr3_nt: TGTGCTAGTGGTTTAGGGACGGGGAACACCGGGGAGCTGTTTTTT
j_call: TRBJ2-7; v_call: TRBV20-1; d_call: .; clone_size: many; cdr3_aa: CSASPGADSYEQYF; cdr3_nt: TGCAGTGCTAGCCCGGGGGCGGACTCCTACGAGCAGTACTTC
j_call: TRBJ2-7; v_call: TRBV29-1; d_call: TRBD2; clone_size: once; cdr3_aa: CSVSGRGIGSNEQYF; cdr3_nt: TGCAGCGTTTCCGGGAGGGGAATAGGGTCCAATGAGCAGTACTTC
j_call: TRBJ2-3; v_call: TRBV7-9; d_call: .; clone_size: once; cdr3_aa: CASSRRAGYGSGAKEDTQYF; cdr3_nt: TGTGCCAGCAGCCGTAGGGCGGGGTACGGAAGCGGAGCGAAGGAAGATACGCAGTATTTT
j_call: TRBJ1-1; v_call: TRBV4-3; d_call: TRBD1; clone_size: .; cdr3_aa: CASSQGGTGPTEAFF; cdr3_nt: TGCGCCAGCAGCCAAGGGGGGACAGGGCCCACTGAAGCTTTCTTT
j_call: TRBJ2-5; v_call: TRBV5-1; d_call: TRBD2; clone_size: .; cdr3_aa: CASSRFGGVYQETQYF; cdr3_nt: TGCGCCAGCAGCCGTTTCGGGGGGGTTTACCAAGAGACCCAGTACTTC
j_call: TRBJ2-5; v_call: TRBV7-2; d_call: .; clone_size: many; cdr3_aa: CASSADGRGLETQYF; cdr3_nt: TGTGCCAGCAGCGCCGACGGGCGGGGTTTAGAGACCCAGTACTTC
j_call: TRBJ2-1; v_call: TRBV6-4; d_call: TRBD1; clone_size: .; cdr3_aa: CASSPDDRGNEQFF; cdr3_nt: TGTGCCAGCAGTCCAGATGACAGGGGTAATGAGCAGTTCTTC
j_call: TRBJ2-2; v_call: TRBV6-6; d_call: .; clone_size: .; cdr3_aa: CASTHSLRLGTGELFF; cdr3_nt: TGTGCCAGCACCCACAGTCTCCGGTTGGGCACCGGGGAGCTGTTTTTT
j_call: TRBJ2-5; v_call: TRBV20-1; d_call: .; clone_size: .; cdr3_aa: CSAPTDRFGETQYF; cdr3_nt: TGCAGTGCACCAACCGACAGATTCGGAGAGACCCAGTACTTC
j_call: TRBJ2-3; v_call: TRBV29-1; d_call: TRBD1; clone_size: .; cdr3_aa: CSVSGGTGAVGDTQYF; cdr3_nt: TGCAGCGTTTCCGGAGGGACAGGGGCTGTAGGGGATACGCAGTATTTT
j_call: TRBJ2-5; v_call: TRBV29-1; d_call: .; clone_size: many; cdr3_aa: CSVGQETQYF; cdr3_nt: TGCAGCGTTGGCCAAGAGACCCAGTACTTC
j_call: TRBJ2-2; v_call: TRBV2; d_call: .; clone_size: .; cdr3_aa: CASSGTSLLAGELFF; cdr3_nt: TGTGCCAGCAGTGGGACGTCGCTACTCGCCGGGGAGCTGTTTTTT
j_call: TRBJ2-1; v_call: TRBV4-2; d_call: TRBD2; clone_size: once; cdr3_aa: CASSQVTSGGINEQFF; cdr3_nt: TGTGCCAGCAGCCAGGTCACTAGCGGGGGAATAAATGAGCAGTTCTTC
j_call: TRBJ2-5; v_call: TRBV6-6; d_call: .; clone_size: .; cdr3_aa: CASSHLETQYF; cdr3_nt: TGTGCCAGCAGTCATCTGGAGACCCAGTACTTC
j_call: TRBJ2-7; v_call: TRBV2; d_call: .; clone_size: .; cdr3_aa: CASSPPLGMNEQYF; cdr3_nt: TGTGCCAGCAGTCCCCCGTTAGGGATGAACGAGCAGTACTTC
j_call: TRBJ2-7; v_call: TRBV25-1; d_call: .; clone_size: .; cdr3_aa: CASKAETYEQYF; cdr3_nt: TGTGCCAGCAAGGCCGAAACCTACGAGCAGTACTTC
j_call: TRBJ2-2; v_call: TRBV2; d_call: .; clone_size: few; cdr3_aa: CASRGASIGELFF; cdr3_nt: TGTGCCAGCAGAGGGGCTAGCATCGGGGAGCTGTTTTTT
j_call: TRBJ1-1; v_call: TRBV7-2; d_call: TRBD1; clone_size: .; cdr3_aa: CASRPQGADTEAFF; cdr3_nt: TGTGCCAGCAGGCCACAGGGGGCGGACACTGAAGCTTTCTTT
j_call: TRBJ2-7; v_call: TRBV29-1; d_call: TRBD1; clone_size: many; cdr3_aa: CSVRTGGRSTYEQYF; cdr3_nt: TGCAGCGTGCGGACAGGGGGAAGATCTACCTACGAGCAGTACTTC
j_call: TRBJ1-2; v_call: TRBV4-3; d_call: .; clone_size: .; cdr3_aa: CASSHRGRYGYTF; cdr3_nt: TGCGCCAGCAGCCACCGGGGCCGCTATGGCTACACCTTC
j_call: TRBJ2-5; v_call: TRBV4-1; d_call: TRBD1; clone_size: .; cdr3_aa: CASSQDGTGGVETQYF; cdr3_nt: TGCGCCAGCAGCCAAGATGGGACAGGGGGCGTAGAGACCCAGTACTTC
j_call: TRBJ2-7; v_call: TRBV20-1; d_call: .; clone_size: .; cdr3_aa: CSARDPDAGIYEQYF; cdr3_nt: TGCAGTGCTAGAGACCCAGACGCGGGAATCTACGAGCAGTACTTC
j_call: TRBJ2-7; v_call: TRBV6-2/TRBV6-3; d_call: .; clone_size: .; cdr3_aa: CASWNRPHEQYF; cdr3_nt: TGTGCCAGCTGGAACCGGCCTCACGAGCAGTACTTC
j_call: TRBJ2-7; v_call: TRBV27; d_call: TRBD2; clone_size: .; cdr3_aa: CASSLTPARERDGYEQYF; cdr3_nt: TGTGCCAGCAGTTTAACTCCCGCGCGGGAGAGGGATGGGTACGAGCAGTACTTC
j_call: TRBJ2-3; v_call: TRBV7-2; d_call: TRBD2; clone_size: many; cdr3_aa: CASSLSLLAGTQYF; cdr3_nt: TGTGCCAGCAGCCTGTCCTTACTAGCGGGTACGCAGTATTTT
j_call: TRBJ2-7; v_call: TRBV29-1; d_call: TRBD1; clone_size: .; cdr3_aa: CSVGQGISYEQYF; cdr3_nt: TGCAGCGTCGGACAGGGCATCTCCTACGAGCAGTACTTC
j_call: TRBJ2-1; v_call: TRBV27; d_call: TRBD2; clone_size: .; cdr3_aa: CASSGGLVTNEQFF; cdr3_nt: TGTGCCAGCAGCGGGGGACTAGTCACCAATGAGCAGTTCTTC
j_call: TRBJ1-6; v_call: TRBV11-1; d_call: .; clone_size: .; cdr3_aa: CASSWEDARSPPHF; cdr3_nt: TGTGCCAGCAGCTGGGAAGACGCGCGCTCACCCCCCCACTTT
j_call: TRBJ2-5; v_call: TRBV20-1; d_call: .; clone_size: .; cdr3_aa: CSARKGVQETQYF; cdr3_nt: TGCAGTGCCAGGAAGGGGGTCCAAGAGACCCAGTACTTC